This entry lists 14 T cell receptor beta chains sequenced from one sample in a study of early T cells in non-severe SARS-CoV-2 infection (TCRdb year 2021). Libraries came from 5' RACE. TCRdb lists the instrument as NextSeq 500. The raw public data were reprocessed by TCRdb itself: fastp quality trimming at Q25, MiXCR clonotype calling, in-frame beta chains only. Here each entry gathers all rows of one CDR3 protein and keeps the most common genes and DNA. The sample table contains some 52,000 distinct CDR3 sequences; only one count was recorded for 8% to 8.5% of them. The leading ten clones occupy 8.5% to 10% of the sample. Sequenced input: whole blood. The receptors come from an adult who was a healthcare worker with PCR-confirmed SARS-CoV-2 infection or an uninfected control (not recorded which).

This clonotype was picked up a small number of times. The gene calls are TRBV6-5 and TRBJ2-5; 7 nucleotides line up with TRBD1. After removal of 6 bases from V and 1 base from J, the junction contained 5 bases not matched to a gene. Germline V gene lookup returns CDR1 MNHEY and CDR2 SVGAGI. The CDR3 is made up of 14 amino acids. This CDR3 reads CASRPGGFQETQYF. In DNA, the CDR3 is TGTGCCAGCAGACCAGGGGGATTCCAAGAGACCCAGTACTTC.

This clonotype has only a few counts. The rearrangement joins TRBV7-3 to TRBJ2-7; no firm D call. This CDR3 is built from 14 residues. Germline CDR1 reads SGHTA; CDR2 reads FQGTGA. V dropped 3 bases and J dropped 3 bases, with 12 bases sitting between them. The CDR3 DNA is TGTGCCAGCAGCTTCAGCGCGGATAGCTACGAGCAGTACTTC. Amino acids: CASSFSADSYEQYF.

This clonotype was recorded a few times. The chain links TRBV7-2 to TRBJ2-4, with D maybe TRBD1 (6 bases). Germline V gene lookup returns CDR1 SGHTA and CDR2 FQGNSA. V lost 5 bases, J lost 7 bases, and 24 bases lay in between. This CDR3 comprises 17 residues. CDR3: CASSPFGRTTQGNIQYF. In DNA form, the CDR3 reads TGTGCCAGCAGCCCCTTTGGGCGTACCACCCAGGGGAACATTCAGTACTTC.

This clonotype was counted many times. The chain combines TRBV5-1 with TRBJ1-2; 7 bases match TRBD1. Germline V gene data show CDR1 as SGHRS and CDR2 as YFSETQ. The CDR3 consists of 12 residues. With 4 bases clipped from V and 14 bases from J, the junction kept 11 bases outside the gene matches. CDR3 sequence (DNA): TGCGCCAGCAGCCCGATACAGGGGCCTCATACCTTC. Protein sequence: CASSPIQGPHTF.

V and J are TRBV9 and TRBJ2-7; tentatively, D is TRBD1 (5 bases). Between the trimmed V and J ends, which lost 0 bases and 4 bases, there was a span of 14 bases. The germline CDR1 and CDR2 sequences are SGDLS and YYNGEE. The CDR3 has 15 amino acids. The CDR3 bases are TGTGCCAGCAGCGTAGGAGGCGACAGTAATTACGAGCAGTACTTC. Amino acids: CASSVGGDSNYEQYF.

The chain uses TRBV5-4 and TRBJ1-2; 7 bases align to TRBD1. After removal of 0 bases from V and 2 bases from J, the junction contained 4 bases not matched to a gene. CDR3 size: 15 residues. CDR1 SGHNT and CDR2 YYREEE come from the germline V gene (reference sequence). CDR3 sequence reads: CASSLAGGTNYGYTF. DNA of the CDR3: TGTGCCAGCAGCTTGGCAGGGGGTACCAACTATGGCTACACCTTC.

This clonotype was seen at least ten times. The rearrangement uses TRBV6-6 and TRBJ1-6; D is perhaps TRBD1 (5 bases). CDR1 is MNHNY, CDR2 SVGAGI, per germline (reference sequence). Trimming took 2 bases from V and 7 from J, leaving 6 bases between them. CDR3 length: 13 residues. CDR3 nucleotides: TGTGCCAGCAGTTACAAGGGGAATTCACCCCTCCACTTT. This sequence encodes CASSYKGNSPLHF.

This clonotype is termed medium-sized. This chain uses TRBV14 with TRBJ1-3; possible D gene TRBD1, 5 bases. Trimming took 4 bases from V and 8 from J, leaving 9 bases between them. CDR3 length: 12 amino acids. Germline CDR1 reads SGHDN; CDR2 reads FVKESK. DNA for the CDR3: TGTGCCAGCAGCCCGGTGGGGGACACCATATATTTT. As protein: CASSPVGDTIYF.

Details on this clonotype: The junction departs from germline at one end; a sequencing error may be responsible. The chain is built from TRBV7-7 and TRBJ2-7; D remains ambiguous. The CDR3 spans 13 residues. From germline, CDR1 is SSHAT and CDR2 FNYEAQ (reference sequence). CDR3 protein: CASSLSLESEQYF. CDR3 sequence (DNA): TGTGCTAGCAGCTTAAGTCTAGAATCCGAGCAGTACTTC.

The chain recombines TRBV30 with TRBJ2-3; no clear D. CDR1 is GTSNPN and CDR2 is SVGIG in the germline V gene (reference sequence). With 0 bases removed from V and 0 bases from J, the gap between germline ends came to 7 bases. This CDR3 is built from 14 residues. As DNA, the CDR3 is TGTGCCTGGAGTGTGGATACTAGCACAGATACGCAGTATTTT. Translating gives CAWSVDTSTDTQYF.

The chain uses TRBV5-1 and TRBJ2-3; TRBD2 matches at 9 bases. The CDR3 has 16 amino acids. V was clipped by 2 bases and J by 4 bases; unmatched bases: 8. Germline loops: CDR1 SGHRS, CDR2 YFSETQ. CDR3 nucleotides: TGCGCCAGCAGCTTCCTGAGAGCGGGAGGCTCAGATACGCAGTATTTT. Its translation: CASSFLRAGGSDTQYF.

This clonotype was found a few times. This chain uses TRBV4-2 with TRBJ2-1, with D unresolved. Germline values: CDR1 LGHNA, CDR2 YNFKEQ. Between the trimmed V and J ends, which lost 0 bases and 5 bases, there was a span of 5 bases. The CDR3 sequence is 13 residues long. CDR3 sequence reads: CASSQDPHNEQFF. The DNA for the CDR3 is TGTGCCAGCAGCCAAGATCCCCACAATGAGCAGTTCTTC.

At least ten counts were recorded for this clonotype. This chain joins TRBV7-8 and TRBJ2-5; a weak D match, TRBD1 (6 bases). There are 14 residues in the CDR3. Germline lookup yields CDR1 SGHVS and CDR2 FQNEAQ. V shed 5 bases and J shed 2 bases, with 12 bases lying between them. DNA for the CDR3: TGTGCCAGCAGCCTTTACGACAGGCAAGAGACCCAGTACTTC. It translates to CASSLYDRQETQYF.

This clonotype was detected a few times. CDR3 DNA: TGCGCCAGCAGCTTGGATGGACTGGCCCAAGAGACCCAGTACTTC. It specifies CASSLDGLAQETQYF. The genes are TRBV5-1 and TRBJ2-5; tentative D call: TRBD2 (5 bases). V lost 0 bases and J 1 base, leaving 10 bases between the germline ends. Germline V gives CDR1 SGHRS, CDR2 YFSETQ. The CDR3 extends over 15 amino acids.